Detailed here is one T cell receptor (beta chain). Produced via immunoSEQ multiplex PCR; TCRdb's table is partial and in-frame only. The sample consists of fewer than 200,000 clones, around 93% of them appearing once. The data originate from a study of control samples from healthy donors and cancer patients. CDR3 length: 16 residues. The germline CDR1 and CDR2 sequences are LGHDT and YNNKEL (reference sequence). J was trimmed by 5 bases and V by 5 bases; bases with no gene match: 12. The origin of this receptor is a woman in her sixties in good health. V usage is TRBV3-1 (or the pseudogene TRBV3-2) and J usage is TRBJ2-5; 9 bases fit TRBD2. The specimen sequenced was blood. DNA of the CDR3: TGTGCCAGCAGCTTTCTTGGGGGGCGGGGGGGGGAGACCCAGTACTTC. Residues: CASSFLGGRGGETQYF.